The 10 T cell receptor beta chains below were found in one sample sequenced in a study of blood T cell repertoires in COVID-19. Assay: immunoSEQ multiplex PCR; the TCRdb copy retains only in-frame clones and omits some. Here the sample spans 150,000 to 200,000 clones, 93% being singletons. Sample: peripheral blood. The source of these receptors is an older woman with COVID-19, enrolled during active disease.

This CDR3 is CASSPSGVYNEQFF. The CDR3 DNA is TGCGCCAGCAGCCCTTCGGGGGTTTACAATGAGCAGTTCTTC. V usage is TRBV4-3 and J usage is TRBJ2-1, with D maybe TRBD2 (6 bases). With 4 bases removed from V and 4 bases from J, the gap between germline ends came to 11 bases. Germline V lookup: CDR1 LGHNA, CDR2 YSLEER. There are 14 residues in the CDR3.

The chain links TRBV6-5 to TRBJ1-4; D gene unclear. Germline CDR1 reads MNHEY; CDR2 reads SVGAGI. Trimming left V 0 bases short and J 0 bases short, with 8 bases between. This CDR3 spans 16 amino acids. The chain's CDR3 is CASSYSRQTTNEKLFF. The CDR3 nucleotides are TGTGCCAGCAGTTACTCGCGGCAGACAACTAATGAAAAACTGTTTTTT.

The chain combines TRBV2 with TRBJ2-7, with 8 nucleotides matching TRBD1. The CDR3 consists of 13 residues. V shed 4 bases and J 7 bases; nucleotides not matched to a gene: 6. CDR1 is SNHLY and CDR2 is FYNNEI in the germline V gene. The CDR3 sequence: CASSGGQGREQYF. The CDR3, as DNA: TGTGCCAGCAGTGGAGGACAGGGTAGAGAGCAGTACTTC.

The chain combines TRBV19 with TRBJ1-6, with no clear D. The V end was cut by 1 base, the J end by 7 bases, with 14 bases between. This CDR3 is built from 16 residues. Germline assignment: CDR1 LNHDA and CDR2 SQIVND (reference sequence). CDR3 sequence: CASSIGGQGQNSPLHF. The CDR3 nucleotides read TGTGCCAGTAGTATAGGCGGGCAAGGCCAAAATTCACCCCTCCACTTT.

This clone was found once. This chain uses TRBV4-1 with TRBJ1-1; the D is unclear. Germline V gives CDR1 MGHRA, CDR2 YSYEKL. Trimming left V 4 bases short and J 1 base short, with 10 bases between. The CDR3 is 14 amino acids. The CDR3 reads CASSPDPGNTEAFF. DNA for the CDR3: TGCGCCAGCAGCCCAGACCCGGGGAACACTGAAGCTTTCTTT.

The chain is built from TRBV12-3 or TRBV12-4 and TRBJ1-6; D is unresolved. There are 13 residues in the CDR3. The ends were cut back, 6 bases at V and 6 bases at J, with 9 bases in the middle. CDR3 in DNA: TGTGCCAGCAGCCCTAACGGTAATTCACCCCTCCACTTT. Its translation is CASSPNGNSPLHF.

The chain combines TRBV27 with TRBJ1-6; D is undetermined. Germline V gives CDR1 MNHEY, CDR2 SMNVEV (reference sequence). The germline V and J ends were trimmed by 2 bases and 5 bases, with 7 bases remaining between them. The CDR3 runs 14 residues. This CDR3 is CASSLLGDNSPLHF. The CDR3 bases are TGTGCCAGCAGTTTACTCGGGGATAATTCACCCCTCCACTTT.

This sequence joins TRBV3-1 (or the pseudogene TRBV3-2) and TRBJ2-3; tentative D call: TRBD2 (6 bases). The CDR3 contains 15 residues. CDR1 and CDR2 (germline): LGHDT, YNNKEL (reference sequence). V lost 3 bases, J lost 0 bases, and 10 bases lay in between. DNA for the CDR3: TGTGCCAGCAGCCATGAGCGGGCTAGCACAGATACGCAGTATTTT. It translates to CASSHERASTDTQYF.

V and J are TRBV11-1 and TRBJ1-6; D might be TRBD1 (6 bases). Germline assignment: CDR1 SGHAT and CDR2 FQDESV (reference sequence). V was clipped by 0 bases and J by 14 bases, with 11 bases between them. This CDR3 is 13 amino acids long. The CDR3 loop reads CASSLADSLTLHF. CDR3 nucleotides: TGTGCCAGCAGCTTAGCGGACAGCCTCACCCTCCACTTT.

This sequence joins TRBV19 and TRBJ1-1, with no clear D. Trimming shortened V by 5 bases and J by 5 bases, and 12 bases separated the two germline ends. CDR3 length equals 13 residues. Germline CDR1 LNHDA, CDR2 SQIVND (reference sequence). The CDR3 DNA follows: TGTGCCAGTAGTGCCGAGTCGGGGACTGAAGCTTTCTTT. This encodes CASSAESGTEAFF.